These 20 T cell receptor beta chains were all obtained from the same sample, sequenced in a study of T-cell reconstitution after alpha-beta-depleted transplantation in children. Unique molecular identifiers were incorporated into the prepared TCRbeta library. In TCRdb, the PCR reads were re-called with MiXCR into one record per CDR3 protein. The table lists approximately 590,000 distinct CDR3 sequences, more than 9% of them singletons, with about 4.2% in the top ten. The source was PBMCs from the stem cell graft donor, collected from the stem cell graft. These receptor sequences come from a human donor who donated a stem cell graft to a child with acute myeloid leukemia.

The rearrangement links TRBV20-1 to TRBJ2-7; TRBD2 aligns across 10 bases. The CDR3 is 15 amino acids. V gave up 6 bases and J gave up 1 base; unmatched junction bases: 9. CDR1 and CDR2 (germline): DFQATT, SNEGSKA (reference sequence). CDR3 region: CSASPTSGDSYEQYF. In DNA, the CDR3 is TGCAGTGCCTCCCCAACTAGCGGGGATTCCTACGAGCAGTACTTC.

This clonotype has more than one count but fewer than ten. V is TRBV7-2 and J is TRBJ2-3; D unclear. CDR3 size: 13 residues. Between the trimmed V and J ends, which lost 6 bases and 6 bases, there was a span of 13 bases. Germline V CDR1 and CDR2: SGHTA, FQGNSA. Here the CDR3 reads CASRDLSWDTQYF. The CDR3 nucleotides are TGTGCCAGCAGGGATCTTAGTTGGGATACGCAGTATTTT.

This clonotype was observed a few times. The chain combines TRBV7-8 with TRBJ2-1, with D uncertain. Germline lookup yields CDR1 SGHVS and CDR2 FQNEAQ. Trimming cost V 2 bases and J 3 bases, with 20 bases left between them. The CDR3 covers 18 residues. The CDR3 spells CASSLLMAEIPNYNEQFF. Here the CDR3 DNA reads TGTGCCAGCAGCTTATTAATGGCGGAGATCCCAAACTACAATGAGCAGTTCTTC.

This clonotype showed up just a few times. This sequence joins TRBV7-9 and TRBJ1-1; tentative D call: TRBD1 (6 bases). The CDR3 is 15 residues long. Germline values: CDR1 SEHNR, CDR2 FQNEAQ (reference sequence). V was cut by 5 bases and J by 4 bases, with 17 bases left in between. DNA of the CDR3: TGTGCCAGCAGCCGGGGACAAACAAGCAGCACTGAAGCTTTCTTT. Protein product: CASSRGQTSSTEAFF.

The chain employs TRBV3-1 and TRBJ2-7, with TRBD2 matching 13 bases. After removal of 0 bases from V and 3 bases from J, the junction contained 14 bases not matched to a gene. The CDR3 is 20 residues long. CDR1 and CDR2 from the germline V gene are LGHDT and YNNKEL (reference sequence). CDR3: CASSQDPRHTSGGGYYEQYF. CDR3 sequence (DNA): TGTGCCAGCAGCCAAGATCCCCGGCACACTAGCGGGGGGGGTTACTACGAGCAGTACTTC.

This chain uses TRBV4-3 with TRBJ2-7, with D perhaps being TRBD1 or TRBD2 (5 bases each). Germline loops: CDR1 LGHNA, CDR2 YSLEER. V was cut by 0 bases and J by 3 bases, with 12 bases left in between. This CDR3 has 15 residues. CDR3: CASSQDWDGFYEQYF. As DNA, the CDR3 is TGCGCCAGCAGCCAAGATTGGGACGGATTCTACGAGCAGTACTTC.

This clonotype was seen a handful of times. The rearrangement links TRBV10-3 to TRBJ2-1; D remains ambiguous. Trimming shortened V by 11 bases and J by 0 bases, and 11 bases separated the two germline ends. Germline V gives CDR1 ENHRY, CDR2 SYGVKD. This CDR3 comprises 13 residues. The CDR3 nucleotides are TGTGCCGCTATCGGTAGCTCCTACAATGAGCAGTTCTTC. This gives the protein CAAIGSSYNEQFF.

This clonotype has a count of ten or more. V usage is TRBV29-1 and J usage is TRBJ2-6; D remains ambiguous. V dropped 4 bases and J dropped 0 bases, with 13 bases sitting between them. This CDR3 has 16 amino acids. Germline CDR1 reads SQVTM; CDR2 reads ANQGSEA. Here the CDR3 reads CSVVGLTSSGANVLTF. The DNA for the CDR3 is TGCAGCGTTGTCGGCCTTACCAGCTCTGGGGCCAACGTCCTGACTTTC.

In this sample, this clonotype turned up many times. The gene calls are TRBV7-2 and TRBJ2-5; D call uncertain. CDR3 length equals 11 residues. Trimming took 5 bases from V and 6 from J, leaving 7 bases between them. Germline V gives CDR1 SGHTA, CDR2 FQGNSA. The CDR3 nucleotides are TGTGCCAGCAGCCGGACGCAGACCCAGTACTTC. It yields the protein CASSRTQTQYF.

This clonotype was picked up a small number of times. The chain joins TRBV7-8 to TRBJ1-1; D is ambiguous. The germline V and J ends were trimmed by 5 bases and 0 bases, with 7 bases remaining between them. This CDR3 spans 13 amino acids. Germline CDR1 and CDR2: SGHVS and FQNEAQ. CDR3 nucleotides: TGTGCCAGCAGCAAACAATTGAACACTGAAGCTTTCTTT. Its translation: CASSKQLNTEAFF. The full variable domain, its missing parts supplied by reference TRBV7-8 and TRBJ1-1, is GAGVSQSPRYKVAKRGQDVALRCDPISGHVSLFWYQQALGQGPEFLTYFQNEAQLDKSGLPSDRFFAERPEGSVSTLKIQRTQQEDSAVYLCASSKQLNTEAFFGQGTRLTVV.

This clonotype was seen only a few times. The chain combines TRBV30 with TRBJ2-1; the D is unclear. Germline-derived CDR1 and CDR2 are GTSNPN and SVGIG (reference sequence). This CDR3 has 12 residues. Deletions cut 0 bases from V and 5 bases from J, with 5 bases between. The CDR3 DNA sequence: TGTGCCTGGAGTGTACGCGACAATGAGCAGTTCTTC. Translating it yields CAWSVRDNEQFF.

This clonotype was counted between two and nine times. The chain joins TRBV5-8 to TRBJ2-1; TRBD1 matches 7 bases. V lost 6 bases to trimming and J lost 2 bases; unmatched junction nucleotides: 8. Germline V gene sequence: CDR1 SGHTS, CDR2 YDEGEE. This CDR3 is 15 amino acids long. This chain's CDR3 is CASTMTGNPYNEQFF. DNA of the CDR3: TGTGCCAGCACCATGACAGGGAATCCCTACAATGAGCAGTTCTTC.

This clonotype was seen a handful of times. The chain combines TRBV28 with TRBJ1-1; D possibly corresponds to TRBD1 (6 bases). Germline V gene sequence: CDR1 MDHEN, CDR2 SYDVKM. The V end was cut by 5 bases, the J end by 8 bases, with 18 bases between. The CDR3 consists of 14 residues. In DNA form, the CDR3 reads TGTGCCAGCAGTCCAACCCCGAGGACAGCCGAAGCTTTCTTT. Its protein product is CASSPTPRTAEAFF.

The rearrangement uses TRBV13 and TRBJ2-5, with a possible D match to TRBD2 (7 bases). The length of the CDR3 is 13 residues. The V end was cut by 3 bases, the J end by 5 bases, with 10 bases between. CDR1 PRHDT and CDR2 FYEKMQ come from the germline V gene (reference sequence). The CDR3 region has the DNA TGTGCCAGCAGCTTTCGGGGGGCGGAGACCCAGTACTTC. Protein: CASSFRGAETQYF.

Only a few counts were recorded for this clonotype. V is TRBV20-1 and J is TRBJ2-1; no clear D. This CDR3 is 16 amino acids long. The germline V and J ends were trimmed by 3 bases and 4 bases, with 19 bases remaining between them. Germline CDR1 is DFQATT and CDR2 is SNEGSKA (reference sequence). Here the CDR3 reads CSARGTGSFAYNEQFF. The CDR3 DNA reads as TGCAGTGCTAGGGGAACCGGGTCCTTCGCGTACAATGAGCAGTTCTTC.

The chain has TRBV6-1 and TRBJ1-1; D remains ambiguous. The CDR3 is 15 residues long. V lost 4 bases and J lost 4, with 16 bases in between. Per germline, CDR1 MNHNS and CDR2 SASEGT. CDR3 loop: CASSALTDGITEAFF. The CDR3 nucleotides read TGTGCCAGCAGTGCCCTGACGGATGGGATCACTGAAGCTTTCTTT.

This chain connects TRBV6-1 to TRBJ2-1; a weak D match, TRBD1 (5 bases). The V gene's germline CDR1 is MNHNS and CDR2 SASEGT. The CDR3 extends over 15 amino acids. Trimming stripped 6 bases from V and 5 bases from J, with 17 bases between. The CDR3 region is CASRHSAGLNNEQFF. The CDR3, as DNA: TGTGCCAGCAGGCATTCGGCAGGGCTTAACAATGAGCAGTTCTTC.

The genes are TRBV11-1 and TRBJ1-2, with D perhaps TRBD1 (6 bases). V was clipped by 3 bases and J by 4 bases, with 12 bases between them. Per germline, CDR1 SGHAT and CDR2 FQDESV (reference sequence). CDR3 length equals 14 residues. CDR3 sequence (DNA): TGTGCCAGCAGCTTCGCCGGGACAACCTATGGCTACACCTTC. Protein: CASSFAGTTYGYTF.

This clonotype showed up just a few times. The rearrangement joins TRBV7-2 to TRBJ2-3; no definite D call. Germline CDR1 reads SGHTA; CDR2 reads FQGNSA. V was pared by 5 bases and J by 3 bases, with 12 bases between. The CDR3 covers 14 residues. The CDR3 loop is CASSLYVGTDTQYF. CDR3 nucleotide sequence: TGTGCCAGCAGCCTTTACGTCGGGACAGATACGCAGTATTTT.

This clonotype was seen only a few times. CDR3 coding DNA: TGTGCCAGCAGTTTAAGGTCCTGGGGGGCGGTTAGAACTGAAGCTTTCTTT. Translation: CASSLRSWGAVRTEAFF. The V call is TRBV27, the J call TRBJ1-1; weak D call: TRBD1 (6 bases). V lost 2 bases, J lost 5 bases, and 21 bases lay in between. Germline V gives CDR1 MNHEY, CDR2 SMNVEV (reference sequence). This CDR3 is built from 17 residues.